Shown below are 16 T cell receptor beta chains from a single sample sequenced in a study of CD8 T cells in Susac syndrome. Random hexamers primed reverse transcription of about 0.45 to 1 ug RNA. In TCRdb, the immunoSEQ multiplex PCR reads were re-called with MiXCR into one record per CDR3 protein. Of approximately 160,000 distinct CDR3 sequences in the sample, 92% were seen once. The sequenced material came from CD4+ T cells from PBMCs. Receptors were obtained from a human donor in good health.

The chain links TRBV20-1 to TRBJ1-2; no clear D. The CDR3 has 13 residues. V was pared by 1 base and J by 1 base, with 7 bases between. Germline values: CDR1 DFQATT, CDR2 SNEGSKA (reference sequence). CDR3 coding DNA: TGCAGTGCTAGAGGCACATTTAACTATGGCTACACCTTC. Amino acids: CSARGTFNYGYTF.

The chain combines TRBV6-1 with TRBJ1-1; weak D call: TRBD1 (6 bases). The CDR3 loop spans 14 amino acids. The germline gives CDR1 MNHNS, CDR2 SASEGT. V was trimmed by 5 bases and J by 1 base, leaving 11 bases between them. The CDR3 region has the DNA TGTGCCAGCAGTTGGACAGAGGAGAACACTGAAGCTTTCTTT. Protein product: CASSWTEENTEAFF.

The chain joins TRBV7-2 to TRBJ2-7; 7 nucleotides align to TRBD2. The V gene end was trimmed by 1 base and the J gene end by 2 bases; junction bases not matched to a gene: 8. This CDR3 region has 16 residues. The germline V gene encodes CDR1 SGHTA and CDR2 FQGNSA. The CDR3 is CASSLDGGSFTYEQYF. In DNA form, the CDR3 reads TGTGCCAGCAGCTTAGATGGCGGGAGCTTCACCTACGAGCAGTACTTC.

The chain links TRBV6-2 or TRBV6-3 to TRBJ2-5; 8 bases fit TRBD2. There are 13 residues in the CDR3. Trimming removed 6 bases from V and 2 bases from J; junction bases left unmatched: 2. Germline CDR1 MNHEY, CDR2 SVGEGT. The CDR3 sequence: CASSRGGQETQYF. Written as DNA, the CDR3 is TGTGCCAGCAGCCGGGGGGGGCAAGAGACCCAGTACTTC.

The CDR3 loop reads CASLSYRAVNTEAFF. CDR3 coding DNA: TGTGCCAGCCTTTCATACAGGGCGGTGAACACTGAAGCTTTCTTT. The chain uses TRBV6-5 and TRBJ1-1, with D tentatively TRBD1 (6 bases). Trimming shortened V by 8 bases and J by 0 bases, and 16 bases separated the two germline ends. CDR1 is MNHEY and CDR2 is SVGAGI in the germline V gene. The CDR3 covers 15 residues.

This chain connects TRBV6-5 to TRBJ2-5; TRBD1 matches 9 bases. Trimming cost V 3 bases and J 2 bases; bases outside gene matches: 7. The CDR3 spans 16 residues. Per germline, CDR1 MNHEY and CDR2 SVGAGI. The DNA of the CDR3 is TGTGCCAGCAGTTATGACAGGGGGAGACCTCAAGAGACCCAGTACTTC. It specifies CASSYDRGRPQETQYF.

A single count supports this clonotype. CDR3 residues: CASSAGTVVAKNIQYF. In DNA, the CDR3 is TGTGCCAGTTCCGCCGGGACGGTGGTAGCCAAAAACATTCAGTACTTC. The rearrangement links TRBV19 to TRBJ2-4, with D perhaps being TRBD1 or TRBD2 (5 bases each). Trimming removed 8 bases at V and 0 bases at J, with 17 bases between. This CDR3 has 16 residues. The germline gives CDR1 LNHDA, CDR2 SQIVND (reference sequence). The full variable domain, with the rest looked up from reference TRBV19 and TRBJ2-4, is DGGITQSPKYLFRKEGQNVTLSCEQNLNHDAMYWYRQDPGQGLRLIYYSQIVNDFQKGDIAEGYSVSREKKESFPLTVTSAQKNPTAFYLCASSAGTVVAKNIQYFGAGTRLSVL.

This clonotype was counted a few times. As DNA, the CDR3 is TGTGCCAGCAGCCTCGGGACAGGGGCAGGAGAGACCCAGTACTTC. This translates into CASSLGTGAGETQYF. The chain has TRBV6-1 and TRBJ2-5; TRBD1 matches at 10 bases. Germline V lookup: CDR1 MNHNS, CDR2 SASEGT. This CDR3 spans 15 amino acids. V shed 6 bases and J 4 bases; nucleotides not matched to a gene: 8.

The chain employs TRBV7-9 and TRBJ2-2; maybe TRBD1 (6 bases). The CDR3 loop spans 15 amino acids. The germline CDR1 and CDR2 sequences are SEHNR and FQNEAQ (reference sequence). V was cut by 5 bases and J by 6 bases, with 16 bases left in between. The CDR3 region has the DNA TGTGCCAGCAGCCGGGACAACGTAAGGGCCGGGGAGCTGTTTTTT. Residues: CASSRDNVRAGELFF.

J is TRBJ2-5 and V is TRBV3-1, with 9 bases lining up with TRBD2. CDR3 length: 19 amino acids. The germline CDR1 and CDR2 sequences are LGHDT and YNNKEL (reference sequence). Germline trimming cut 0 bases from V and 7 bases from J; bases unmatched to any gene: 18. CDR3 DNA: TGTGCCAGCAGCCAAGACAAGCTGGCGGGGGGGCCGTGGGAGGGGACCCAGTACTTC. Translation gives CASSQDKLAGGPWEGTQYF.

This chain joins TRBV29-1 and TRBJ2-1, with 8 positions matching TRBD1. This CDR3 contains 14 residues. J lost 4 bases, V lost 6 bases, and 8 bases had no gene match. Germline V gives CDR1 SQVTM, CDR2 ANQGSEA. CDR3 residues: CSVQDRAFYNEQFF. The DNA of the CDR3 is TGCAGCGTACAGGACAGGGCTTTTTACAATGAGCAGTTCTTC.

The chain links TRBV15 to TRBJ2-3, with 8 bases matching TRBD1. V was pared by 8 bases and J by 2 bases, with 9 bases of the junction left unmatched. Germline V gene lookup returns CDR1 LNHNV and CDR2 YYDKDF (reference sequence). This CDR3 spans 15 amino acids. In nucleotides, the CDR3 is TGTGCCACCCGCCTCGGACAGGGCTTCACAGATACGCAGTATTTT. Residues: CATRLGQGFTDTQYF. Complete variable domain (other parts from reference TRBV15 and TRBJ2-3): DAMVIQNPRYQVTQFGKPVTLSCSQTLNHNVMYWYQQKSSQAPKLLFHYYDKDFNNEADTPDNFQSRRPNTSFCFLDIRSPGLGDTAMYLCATRLGQGFTDTQYFGPGTRLTVL.

The rearrangement links TRBV12-3 or TRBV12-4 to TRBJ2-2, with a tentative D call TRBD2 (6 bases). This CDR3 contains 14 residues. The V gene lost 8 bases and the J gene lost 5 bases, with 15 bases spanning the gap. The CDR3 protein is CASYRLARTGELFF. The CDR3 DNA reads TGTGCCAGCTACCGCCTAGCGAGAACCGGGGAGCTGTTTTTT.

In DNA form, the CDR3 reads TGTGCCAGCAGCCCCCCATACAGGGTTCAAGAGACCCAGTACTTC. Translated, it gives CASSPPYRVQETQYF. V is TRBV7-9 and J is TRBJ2-5; a possible D gene is TRBD1 (6 bases). Trimming pared 5 bases from V and 2 bases from J, leaving 15 bases between. Germline-derived CDR1 and CDR2 are SEHNR and FQNEAQ (reference sequence). The CDR3 covers 15 residues.

This clonotype has a handful of counts. CDR3 in amino acids: CSAWDSPYEQYF. The CDR3 DNA sequence: TGCAGTGCTTGGGACTCGCCCTACGAGCAGTACTTC. This rearrangement joins TRBV20-1 to TRBJ2-7; tentative D call: TRBD2 (6 bases). Germline V lookup: CDR1 DFQATT, CDR2 SNEGSKA (reference sequence). V lost 5 bases and J lost 2, with 10 bases in between. The CDR3 is 12 residues long.

This clonotype was seen once. The rearrangement joins TRBV20-1 to TRBJ2-5; D is undetermined. Germline V gene data show CDR1 as DFQATT and CDR2 as SNEGSKA (reference sequence). V was clipped by 3 bases and J by 4 bases, with 9 bases between them. This CDR3 has 12 amino acids. CDR3 region: CSARVRSETQYF. The CDR3 coding sequence is TGCAGTGCTAGGGTCCGTTCAGAGACCCAGTACTTC.